The 22 T cell receptor beta chains below were found in one sample sequenced in a study of blood T cell repertoires in COVID-19. Repertoires were generated with immunoSEQ multiplex PCR, while TCRdb's copy carries only in-frame clones and drops some. Counted here are about 270,000 clones, more than 90% occurring once; the ten biggest clones make up under 3%. Sequencing input: peripheral blood. Receptors originate from a person under 35 with COVID-19, enrolled during active disease.

The rearrangement joins TRBV6-6 to TRBJ1-2; 7 bases are a match to TRBD1. CDR1 MNHNY and CDR2 SVGAGI come from the germline V gene (reference sequence). Losses at the gene ends were 7 bases for V and 5 bases for J; bases not matched to a gene: 7. This CDR3 is built from 13 residues. CDR3 coding DNA: TGTGCCAGCATCCTAAAGACAGGGTATGGCTACACCTTC. It specifies CASILKTGYGYTF.

V usage is TRBV6-2 or TRBV6-3 and J usage is TRBJ2-7; D is ambiguous. CDR3 length equals 11 residues. V gave up 5 bases and J gave up 4 bases, with 6 bases separating them. Germline CDR1 and CDR2: MNHEY and SVGEGT. The CDR3 reads CASSRSYEQYF. DNA for the CDR3: TGTGCCAGCAGTCGGTCGTACGAGCAGTACTTC.

The rearrangement joins TRBV25-1 to TRBJ2-7, with TRBD2 matching over 13 bases. CDR3 length equals 13 residues. Losses at the gene ends were 9 bases for V and 12 bases for J; bases not matched to a gene: 11. The germline V gene encodes CDR1 MGHDK and CDR2 SYGVNS. CDR3 DNA: TGTGCCAGTCGTCGAGGGACTAGCGGGATTGGGTACTTC. Protein product: CASRRGTSGIGYF.

The chain couples TRBV9 to TRBJ2-2, with TRBD1 matching 7 bases. Trimming at V came to 0 bases and at J to 5 bases, leaving 10 bases not matched to a gene. CDR1 and CDR2 (germline): SGDLS, YYNGEE. CDR3 length: 17 residues. Written as DNA, the CDR3 is TGTGCCAGCAGCGTAGACTTTTCACAGGGGTGGACCGGGGAGCTGTTTTTT. Translating gives CASSVDFSQGWTGELFF.

V and J are TRBV9 and TRBJ1-2; no clear D gene. From germline, CDR1 is SGDLS and CDR2 YYNGEE. CDR3 length: 16 amino acids. The ends were cut back, 0 bases at V and 2 bases at J, with 14 bases in the middle. This chain's CDR3 is CASSVAGDPTNYGYTF. The CDR3 bases are TGTGCCAGCAGCGTAGCCGGAGACCCAACAAACTATGGCTACACCTTC.

The V call is TRBV7-9, the J call TRBJ2-1; the match to TRBD2 covers 15 bases. The CDR3 runs to 16 residues. V lost 5 bases to trimming and J lost 10 bases; unmatched junction nucleotides: 9. Per germline, CDR1 SEHNR and CDR2 FQNEAQ (reference sequence). CDR3 nucleotides: TGTGCCAGCAGCCATGGACTAGCGGGAGGGCCCAGCGAGCAGTTCTTC. Translated: CASSHGLAGGPSEQFF.

This chain connects TRBV5-1 to TRBJ2-5, with D maybe TRBD1 (6 bases). From germline, CDR1 is SGHRS and CDR2 YFSETQ. This CDR3 is 15 amino acids long. V was pared by 1 base and J by 2 bases, with 12 bases between. The CDR3 loop reads CASSLMGHFQETQYF. CDR3 coding DNA: TGCGCCAGCAGCTTGATGGGACACTTTCAAGAGACCCAGTACTTC.

The chain couples TRBV2 to TRBJ2-1; possibly TRBD2 for D (5 bases). Germline CDR1 and CDR2: SNHLY and FYNNEI. Trimming pared 8 bases from V and 1 base from J, leaving 12 bases between. The CDR3 loop spans 14 amino acids. The CDR3 region is CASGSGPSYNEQFF. CDR3 DNA sequence: TGTGCCAGCGGGAGCGGACCGTCCTACAATGAGCAGTTCTTC.

V gene TRBV11-2 combines with J gene TRBJ1-2, with D perhaps TRBD1 (5 bases). The germline V gene encodes CDR1 SGHAT and CDR2 FQNNGV. The CDR3 runs to 15 residues. V lost 5 bases to trimming and J lost 4 bases, with 17 bases between them. Here the CDR3 reads CASSPVKGSAYGYTF. In DNA form, the CDR3 reads TGTGCCAGCAGCCCGGTCAAGGGGTCCGCCTATGGCTACACCTTC.

V gene TRBV19 combines with J gene TRBJ1-2; maybe TRBD1 (6 bases). CDR1 is LNHDA, CDR2 SQIVND, per germline (reference sequence). Trimming took off 2 bases at V and 5 bases at J, with 12 bases between the two ends. The length of the CDR3 is 14 residues. CDR3 DNA: TGTGCCAGTAGTATAACGGCAGGGGATTATGGCTACACCTTC. Its translation: CASSITAGDYGYTF.

This rearrangement joins TRBV7-8 to TRBJ1-4; D uncertain. Trimming left V 2 bases short and J 8 bases short, with 9 bases between. The CDR3 totals 13 residues. CDR1 is SGHVS and CDR2 is FQNEAQ in the germline V gene. This chain's CDR3 is CASSLHSLEKLFF. CDR3 in DNA: TGTGCCAGCAGCTTACACAGCCTAGAAAAACTGTTTTTT.

The V gene is TRBV10-3, the J gene TRBJ1-2, with D maybe TRBD1 (6 bases). Trimming took 2 bases from V and 14 from J, leaving 15 bases between them. Germline CDR1 reads ENHRY; CDR2 reads SYGVKD. The CDR3 totals 12 residues. The CDR3 reads CAISEVAGANTF. As DNA, the CDR3 is TGTGCCATCAGTGAGGTGGCAGGGGCCAATACCTTC.

This sequence joins TRBV4-3 and TRBJ2-4; D perhaps matches TRBD2 (6 bases). The CDR3 length is 18 residues. The ends were cut back, 1 base at V and 0 bases at J, with 16 bases in the middle. Per the germline V gene, CDR1 is LGHNA and CDR2 is YSLEER. The CDR3 protein is CASSQANFGGLAKNIQYF. The CDR3 region has the DNA TGCGCCAGCAGCCAAGCCAATTTCGGGGGACTAGCCAAAAACATTCAGTACTTC.

This clone was detected only once. The chain is built from TRBV7-9 and TRBJ2-5; D perhaps matches TRBD2 (7 bases). V dropped 7 bases and J dropped 5 bases, with 14 bases sitting between them. The CDR3 runs to 13 residues. Germline-derived CDR1 and CDR2 are SEHNR and FQNEAQ (reference sequence). CDR3 DNA sequence: TGTGCCAGCAAAGTGGGGGGGCGGGAGACCCAGTACTTC. It encodes CASKVGGRETQYF. Together with reference TRBV7-9 and TRBJ2-5, the CDR3 gives the full variable domain: DTGVSQNPRHKITKRGQNVTFRCDPISEHNRLYWYRQTLGQGPEFLTYFQNEAQLEKSRLLSDRFSAERPKGSFSTLEIQRTEQGDSAMYLCASKVGGRETQYFGPGTRLLVL.

The rearrangement joins TRBV19 to TRBJ2-5; D is ambiguous. Trimming took off 6 bases at V and 2 bases at J, with 10 bases between the two ends. Germline CDR1 and CDR2: LNHDA and SQIVND (reference sequence). CDR3 length: 13 amino acids. CDR3 coding DNA: TGTGCCAGTAGGGAGTACGGTCAAGAGACCCAGTACTTC. It is translated as CASREYGQETQYF. Combining the CDR3 with reference TRBV19 and TRBJ2-5 gives the whole variable domain DGGITQSPKYLFRKEGQNVTLSCEQNLNHDAMYWYRQDPGQGLRLIYYSQIVNDFQKGDIAEGYSVSREKKESFPLTVTSAQKNPTAFYLCASREYGQETQYFGPGTRLLVL.

The chain combines TRBV6-5 with TRBJ1-5, with D uncertain. The CDR3 runs 15 residues. With 5 bases removed from V and 0 bases from J, the gap between germline ends came to 11 bases. Germline CDR1 MNHEY, CDR2 SVGAGI. CDR3 nucleotide sequence: TGTGCCAGCAGTCCCGGGAGGCTTAGCAATCAGCCCCAGCATTTT. This gives the protein CASSPGRLSNQPQHF.

This clone turned up a few times. This rearrangement joins TRBV6-5 to TRBJ1-5, with TRBD1 matching over 7 bases. This CDR3 is 14 amino acids long. The germline V gene has CDR1 MNHEY and CDR2 SVGAGI. The V segment lost 7 bases and the J segment 4 bases; nucleotides outside the gene matches: 7. The CDR3 nucleotides are TGTGCCAGCAACGACAGACAGGGAAATCAGCCCCAGCATTTT. It specifies CASNDRQGNQPQHF.

This sequence joins TRBV5-1 and TRBJ2-3; 7 nucleotides match TRBD1. Germline CDR1 reads SGHRS; CDR2 reads YFSETQ. The V and J ends lost 4 bases and 5 bases, in that order; junction bases with no gene match: 7. The CDR3 is made up of 14 amino acids. The CDR3 sequence: CASSRDSFIDTQYF. CDR3 sequence (DNA): TGCGCCAGCAGCCGGGACAGCTTTATAGATACGCAGTATTTT.

The gene calls are TRBV7-2 and TRBJ2-4, with TRBD2 as a possible D gene (5 bases). Looked up from germline, CDR1 is SGHTA and CDR2 is FQGNSA. CDR3 length: 16 residues. With 4 bases removed from V and 1 base from J, the gap between germline ends came to 14 bases. CDR3 protein: CASSSFPRGAKNIQYF. DNA of the CDR3: TGTGCCAGCAGCTCGTTCCCTCGAGGGGCCAAAAACATTCAGTACTTC.

The chain carries TRBV5-1 and TRBJ2-1; possible D gene TRBD2, 5 bases. Trimming pared 1 base from V and 3 bases from J, leaving 11 bases between. The CDR3 is 15 residues long. CDR1 is SGHRS, CDR2 YFSETQ, per germline. CDR3 nucleotide sequence: TGCGCCAGCAGCTTGAGGACTCCAGGCTACAATGAGCAGTTCTTC. Its protein is CASSLRTPGYNEQFF.

The chain recombines TRBV10-1 with TRBJ1-1, with a possible D match to TRBD1 (5 bases). Germline lookup yields CDR1 WNHNN and CDR2 SYGVQD (reference sequence). V was pared by 10 bases and J by 5 bases, with 14 bases between. CDR3 length equals 12 residues. CDR3 region: CATDFGGTEAFF. The CDR3 region has the DNA TGCGCCACGGACTTTGGGGGGACTGAAGCTTTCTTT.

The V and J genes are TRBV4-3 and TRBJ2-2; the match to TRBD1 covers 8 bases. This CDR3 is 16 amino acids long. The germline CDR1 and CDR2 sequences are LGHNA and YSLEER. V shed 3 bases, J shed 6 bases, and the junction held 9 bases outside the gene matches. The CDR3 DNA reads as TGCGCCAGCAGCCACCGGACAGGGTACGAATCCGGGGAGCTGTTTTTT. Protein sequence: CASSHRTGYESGELFF.